The 32 T cell receptor beta chains given below trace back to one sample, sequenced in a study of blood T cell repertoires in COVID-19. Method: immunoSEQ multiplex PCR; TCRdb's copy keeps in-frame clones and lacks some. The repertoire holds 25,000 to 30,000 clones, roughly 90% seen once, with around 6.2% in the top ten. The material sequenced was peripheral blood. These receptor sequences come from a human donor in a cohort sampled during active COVID-19.

There are a few counts of this clone. The chain combines TRBV7-8 with TRBJ1-5; D may be TRBD1 (6 bases). The CDR3 sequence is 13 residues long. Germline values: CDR1 SGHVS, CDR2 FQNEAQ. V was cut by 5 bases and J by 4 bases, with 9 bases left in between. CDR3 sequence: CASSIDRNQPQHF. DNA for the CDR3: TGTGCCAGCAGCATTGACAGGAATCAGCCCCAGCATTTT.

The V gene is TRBV5-1, the J gene TRBJ2-7; TRBD1 is a possible D gene (6 bases). In germline, CDR1 is SGHRS, CDR2 YFSETQ. The V end was cut by 2 bases, the J end by 3 bases, with 15 bases between. The CDR3 runs to 15 residues. This chain's CDR3 is CASSLSGAPLYEQYF. Here the CDR3 DNA reads TGCGCCAGCAGCTTATCAGGGGCCCCACTCTACGAGCAGTACTTC.

The V gene is TRBV7-2, the J gene TRBJ2-7; D possibly corresponds to TRBD1 (5 bases). The CDR3 has 13 residues. Trimming removed 0 bases from V and 5 bases from J, with 8 bases in between. Germline CDR1 is SGHTA and CDR2 is FQGNSA. Written as DNA, the CDR3 is TGTGCCAGCAGCTTAGCTCAGGGTAACGAGCAGTACTTC. It translates to CASSLAQGNEQYF.

The chain is built from TRBV3-1 (or the pseudogene TRBV3-2) and TRBJ2-7; 15 bases are a match to TRBD2. V was clipped by 4 bases and J by 1 base; unmatched bases: 2. Germline V gene data show CDR1 as LGHDT and CDR2 as YNNKEL (reference sequence). The CDR3 runs 16 residues. The CDR3: CASSPGLAGGSYEQYF. CDR3 DNA sequence: TGTGCCAGCAGCCCGGGACTAGCGGGGGGATCCTACGAGCAGTACTTC.

This clone was seen a few times. The CDR3 coding sequence is TGCGCCAGCAGCCAAGGTGGGCTTTACAATGAGCAGTTCTTC. It encodes CASSQGGLYNEQFF. This sequence joins TRBV4-1 and TRBJ2-1; D unresolved. V was pared by 1 base and J by 4 bases, with 8 bases between. The CDR3 runs to 14 residues. CDR1 MGHRA and CDR2 YSYEKL come from the germline V gene.

This chain links TRBV10-1 with TRBJ1-3; D not certain. Germline CDR1 is WNHNN and CDR2 is SYGVQD (reference sequence). This CDR3 spans 17 amino acids. V lost 3 bases to trimming and J lost 0 bases, with 15 bases between them. CDR3: CASSEVVAVSSGNTIYF. CDR3 coding DNA: TGCGCCAGCAGTGAAGTCGTGGCGGTCAGCTCTGGAAACACCATATATTTT.

There are a few counts of this clone. CDR3 amino acids: CASPGEGSNQPQHF. DNA for the CDR3: TGCGCCAGCCCCGGGGAAGGGAGCAATCAGCCCCAGCATTTT. The chain links TRBV5-1 to TRBJ1-5; no reliable D call. CDR1 is SGHRS and CDR2 is YFSETQ in the germline V gene. V lost 7 bases and J 1 base, leaving 12 bases between the germline ends. CDR3 length: 14 residues.

The CDR3 bases are TGTGCCAGCAGTGAGGGGACAGGGGGCCGAGGGAATGAAAAACTGTTTTTT. Residues: CASSEGTGGRGNEKLFF. The V call is TRBV2, the J call TRBJ1-4; 12 bases match TRBD1. The CDR3 sequence is 17 residues long. V lost 3 bases, J lost 5 bases, and 7 bases stayed unmatched. Germline lookup yields CDR1 SNHLY and CDR2 FYNNEI.

In this sample, this clone turned up once. The J gene is TRBJ2-6, the V gene TRBV11-3; D is uncertain. The CDR3 is 16 amino acids. From germline, CDR1 is SGHNT and CDR2 YENEEA. V lost 5 bases and J lost 4, with 15 bases in between. CDR3 nucleotide sequence: TGTGCCAGCAGCCCTAGATTTACAAGAGGGGCCAACGTCCTGACTTTC. This encodes CASSPRFTRGANVLTF.

In DNA, the CDR3 is TGTGCCAGCAGCCCCATCACTAGCGGGGATCAAGAGACCCAGTACTTC. This codes for CASSPITSGDQETQYF. The chain joins TRBV5-6 to TRBJ2-5; 10 nucleotides line up with TRBD2. Looked up from germline, CDR1 is SGHDT and CDR2 is YYEEEE. J lost 2 bases, V lost 4 bases, and 8 bases had no gene match. The CDR3 runs 16 residues.

V gene TRBV3-1 (or the pseudogene TRBV3-2) combines with J gene TRBJ1-1, with a possible D match to TRBD1 (6 bases). Germline CDR1 LGHDT, CDR2 YNNKEL (reference sequence). Trimming removed 4 bases at V and 1 base at J, with 10 bases between. The CDR3 is 14 residues long. CDR3 sequence (DNA): TGTGCCAGCAGCCTCAGGGGCCCGAACACTGAAGCTTTCTTT. Translation: CASSLRGPNTEAFF.

The rearrangement uses TRBV2 and TRBJ1-1; D remains ambiguous. Germline CDR1 and CDR2: SNHLY and FYNNEI. The CDR3 contains 15 residues. V was pared by 5 bases and J by 4 bases, with 17 bases between. The CDR3 DNA is TGTGCCAGCAGTCCCGTGAATCTCGGAGGCACTGAAGCTTTCTTT. Its translation is CASSPVNLGGTEAFF.

This chain connects TRBV19 to TRBJ2-7; TRBD2 agrees at 9 bases. CDR1 is LNHDA and CDR2 is SQIVND in the germline V gene (reference sequence). The length of the CDR3 is 15 residues. V shed 2 bases and J 0 bases; nucleotides not matched to a gene: 2. The CDR3 DNA reads as TGTGCCAGTAGTATAAGCGGGGGGCCCTCCTACGAGCAGTACTTC. This sequence encodes CASSISGGPSYEQYF.

The chain recombines TRBV2 with TRBJ2-7; 8 bases line up with TRBD2. Trimming at V came to 6 bases and at J to 2 bases, leaving 3 bases not matched to a gene. Looked up from germline, CDR1 is SNHLY and CDR2 is FYNNEI. The CDR3 covers 13 residues. The CDR3 nucleotides are TGTGCCAGCAGGGCTAGCGGGCCCTACGAGCAGTACTTC. Protein product: CASRASGPYEQYF.

The CDR3 sequence: CASSLAGSSYEQYF. CDR3 nucleotide sequence: TGTGCCAGCAGCTTGGCAGGTTCCTCCTACGAGCAGTACTTC. The chain is built from TRBV7-8 and TRBJ2-7; D call uncertain. CDR1 and CDR2 from the germline V gene are SGHVS and FQNEAQ. The CDR3 totals 14 residues. The V end was cut by 3 bases, the J end by 0 bases, with 9 bases between.

This chain connects TRBV5-1 to TRBJ2-7; a weak D match, TRBD2 (7 bases). CDR1 is SGHRS and CDR2 is YFSETQ in the germline V gene. CDR3 length: 16 amino acids. V lost 6 bases and J lost 3, with 22 bases in between. The CDR3 DNA is TGCGCCAGCACCCAAGGGGGGGTCACCCCCAACTACGAGCAGTACTTC. It yields the protein CASTQGGVTPNYEQYF. The full variable domain, rest sourced from reference TRBV5-1 and TRBJ2-7, is KAGVTQTPRYLIKTRGQQVTLSCSPISGHRSVSWYQQTPGQGLQFLFEYFSETQRNKGNFPGRFSGRQFSNSRSEMNVSTLELGDSALYLCASTQGGVTPNYEQYFGPGTRLTVT.

This chain uses TRBV7-9 with TRBJ1-3; 7 bases are a match to TRBD1. V gave up 6 bases and J gave up 4 bases; unmatched junction bases: 12. Germline lookup yields CDR1 SEHNR and CDR2 FQNEAQ (reference sequence). The CDR3 runs 16 residues. CDR3 sequence reads: CASSEPDRQTGNTIYF. CDR3 in DNA: TGTGCCAGCAGTGAGCCGGACAGGCAGACCGGAAACACCATATATTTT.

This clone was seen just once. The chain joins TRBV21-1 to TRBJ1-6. TRBV21-1 is designated a pseudogene. CDR3 length: 16 amino acids. CDR3 in amino acids: CASRRTQFADNSPLHF. CDR3 DNA: TGTGCCAGCAGAAGGACTCAGTTCGCGGATAATTCACCCCTCCACTTT.

V is TRBV19 and J is TRBJ2-2; the match to TRBD2 covers 7 bases. The J segment lost 4 bases and the V segment lost 6 bases, leaving 11 bases of the junction unmatched. The CDR3 contains 16 residues. Germline V lookup: CDR1 LNHDA, CDR2 SQIVND (reference sequence). CDR3 nucleotide sequence: TGTGCCAGTAGCGGGCTCACGCCGGGGGGCACCGGGGAGCTGTTTTTT. Protein: CASSGLTPGGTGELFF. The full variable domain, with the rest looked up from reference TRBV19 and TRBJ2-2, is DGGITQSPKYLFRKEGQNVTLSCEQNLNHDAMYWYRQDPGQGLRLIYYSQIVNDFQKGDIAEGYSVSREKKESFPLTVTSAQKNPTAFYLCASSGLTPGGTGELFFGEGSRLTVL.

The genes are TRBV4-1 and TRBJ2-2; D ambiguous. Trimming cost V 6 bases and J 0 bases, with 17 bases left between them. The germline gives CDR1 MGHRA, CDR2 YSYEKL. The CDR3 is 17 residues long. In nucleotides, the CDR3 is TGCGCCAGCAGGCCCTTGGGTATCGGAGCGAACACCGGGGAGCTGTTTTTT. Encoded protein: CASRPLGIGANTGELFF.

The chain uses TRBV9 and TRBJ2-1; the D gene is possibly TRBD1 (5 bases). Germline V CDR1 and CDR2: SGDLS, YYNGEE. The CDR3 is 15 residues long. V was cut by 2 bases and J by 7 bases, with 16 bases left in between. CDR3: CASSVVGALGNEQFF. CDR3 DNA: TGTGCCAGCAGCGTTGTAGGGGCTCTTGGAAATGAGCAGTTCTTC.

This chain connects TRBV6-5 to TRBJ2-3, with D tentatively TRBD2 (6 bases). V lost 5 bases, J lost 3 bases, and 9 bases lay in between. There are 13 residues in the CDR3. The V gene's germline CDR1 is MNHEY and CDR2 SVGAGI. CDR3 sequence reads: CASSPGTTDTQYF. Written as DNA, the CDR3 is TGTGCCAGCAGTCCCGGGACTACAGATACGCAGTATTTT.

V usage is TRBV27 and J usage is TRBJ2-3; tentatively, D is TRBD1 (6 bases). The V end was cut by 4 bases, the J end by 0 bases, with 11 bases between. The CDR3 consists of 15 residues. The germline CDR1 and CDR2 sequences are MNHEY and SMNVEV (reference sequence). CDR3 sequence: CASSSGTMSTDTQYF. Written as DNA, the CDR3 is TGTGCCAGCAGTTCCGGGACAATGAGCACAGATACGCAGTATTTT.

CDR3 coding DNA: TGTGCCACCAGCAGTATAAGCGGGGAGACCCAGTACTTC. Amino acid sequence: CATSSISGETQYF. This rearrangement joins TRBV15 to TRBJ2-5; the D gene is possibly TRBD2 (6 bases). This CDR3 spans 13 amino acids. Germline values: CDR1 LNHNV, CDR2 YYDKDF (reference sequence). V gave up 3 bases and J gave up 5 bases, with 10 bases separating them.

V gene TRBV6-1 combines with J gene TRBJ1-3, with unresolved D. CDR3 length equals 13 residues. Trimming pared 2 bases from V and 8 bases from J, leaving 10 bases between. Germline V gene data show CDR1 as MNHNS and CDR2 as SASEGT. This CDR3 is CASSELTRDTIYF. The CDR3 DNA follows: TGTGCCAGCAGTGAACTCACCCGGGACACCATATATTTT.

This chain uses TRBV3-1 (or the pseudogene TRBV3-2) with TRBJ2-5; maybe TRBD2 (5 bases). This CDR3 is 15 amino acids long. V was shortened by 6 bases and J by 5 bases, with 19 bases between the two germline ends. Germline CDR1 LGHDT, CDR2 YNNKEL (reference sequence). CDR3 sequence (DNA): TGTGCCAGCAGGGAAAGCGGAGCCCGGAGGGAGACCCAGTACTTC. This sequence encodes CASRESGARRETQYF.

V is TRBV6-5 and J is TRBJ2-7; 9 bases match TRBD1. Germline assignment: CDR1 MNHEY and CDR2 SVGAGI. V shed 4 bases and J 3 bases; nucleotides not matched to a gene: 4. The CDR3 spans 14 residues. The CDR3 nucleotides are TGTGCCAGCAGTTCCGGGACAGGGATCTACGAGCAGTACTTC. It specifies CASSSGTGIYEQYF.

The chain couples TRBV7-3 to TRBJ1-2, with 9 bases matching TRBD1. Germline loops: CDR1 SGHTA, CDR2 FQGTGA. V trimming: 0 bases; J trimming: 3 bases; junction bases outside the gene matches: 17. The CDR3 runs 20 residues. The CDR3, as DNA: TGTGCCAGCAGCTTAACGTCCAGAGGGACAGGGTCCTTTCCCTACTATGGCTACACCTTC. The encoded protein is CASSLTSRGTGSFPYYGYTF. Together with reference TRBV7-3 and TRBJ1-2, the CDR3 gives the full variable domain: GAGVSQTPSNKVTEKGKYVELRCDPISGHTALYWYRQSLGQGPEFLIYFQGTGAADDSGLPNDRFFAVRPEGSVSTLKIQRTERGDSAVYLCASSLTSRGTGSFPYYGYTFGSGTRLTVV.

J is TRBJ2-7 and V is TRBV4-2; D might be TRBD1 (6 bases). Trimming pared 0 bases from V and 3 bases from J, leaving 21 bases between. Germline V gene lookup returns CDR1 LGHNA and CDR2 YNFKEQ. The CDR3 loop spans 18 amino acids. The CDR3 is CASSQDEYNLGGRYEQYF. The CDR3 DNA follows: TGTGCCAGCAGCCAAGATGAGTATAATTTAGGGGGACGCTACGAGCAGTACTTC.

CDR3 loop: CAWTGTGAQGYTF. In nucleotides, the CDR3 is TGTGCCTGGACTGGGACAGGGGCGCAAGGCTACACCTTC. The chain links TRBV30 to TRBJ1-2, with 10 nucleotides matching TRBD1. CDR1 is GTSNPN, CDR2 SVGIG, per germline (reference sequence). The CDR3 is 13 amino acids. The trim removed 4 bases at V and 8 bases at J, leaving 7 bases unmatched.

This chain connects TRBV6-2 or TRBV6-3 to TRBJ1-1; D is possibly TRBD1 (5 bases). Germline V gives CDR1 MNHEY, CDR2 SVGEGT. V was shortened by 6 bases and J by 4 bases, with 12 bases between the two germline ends. This CDR3 has 13 amino acids. In nucleotides, the CDR3 is TGTGCCAGCAGCCTTCGGACAACCACTGAAGCTTTCTTT. Its translation is CASSLRTTTEAFF.

The J gene is TRBJ2-1, the V gene TRBV12-1; no DNA check was done on the table's D call, TRBD2. TRBV12-1 is recorded as a pseudogene. The length of the CDR3 is 14 residues. The CDR3: CASSKRRANNEQFF. CDR3 nucleotide sequence: TGTGCCAGCTCTAAGCGGCGGGCGAACAATGAGCAGTTCTTC.